A selection of T cell receptor beta chains follows, all from one sample in a study of regulatory T cells in long-lasting Graves disease. TCRdb ran MiXCR on the multiplex PCR reads and lists one entry per CDR3 protein. The sample lists approximately 210,000 distinct CDR3 sequences, around 18% occurring once. The sequencing here drew on peripheral blood mononuclear cells (PBMCs), taken at new diagnosis, from a patient treated with antithyroid drugs. The receptor source for this set is a female donor with Graves disease. Both conserved end residues are part of each CDR3. The order of the fields is J gene, V gene, D gene, clone size, CDR3 protein, CDR3 DNA. The D gene is left open where the match is weak. Some rows have no size entry. The others give once, few or many, or a class for an expanded clone.

j_gene: TRBJ2-5
v_gene: TRBV25-1
d_gene: -
abundance: -
CDR3aa: CASSELSTVQETQYF
CDR3nt: TGTGCCAGCAGTGAATTATCTACAGTACAAGAGACCCAGTACTTC

j_gene: TRBJ2-1
v_gene: TRBV7-3
d_gene: -
abundance: few
CDR3aa: CASSLNGPSVDEQFF
CDR3nt: TGTGCCAGCAGCCTGAATGGTCCTAGCGTCGATGAGCAGTTCTTC

j_gene: TRBJ2-5
v_gene: TRBV27
d_gene: TRBD2
abundance: many
CDR3aa: CASSLMSSGRAETQYF
CDR3nt: TGTGCCAGCAGTTTAATGTCTAGCGGGAGGGCCGAGACCCAGTACTTC

j_gene: TRBJ2-1
v_gene: TRBV7-9
d_gene: -
abundance: many
CDR3aa: CASTRGRGSNEQFF
CDR3nt: TGTGCCAGCACTCGGGGGCGGGGATCCAATGAGCAGTTCTTC

j_gene: TRBJ1-2
v_gene: TRBV30
d_gene: -
abundance: many
CDR3aa: CAWGAGVYGYTF
CDR3nt: TGTGCCTGGGGAGCAGGGGTCTATGGCTACACCTTC

j_gene: TRBJ1-3
v_gene: TRBV11-3
d_gene: -
abundance: few
CDR3aa: CASSQSPFLDGNTIYF
CDR3nt: TGTGCCAGCAGCCAGAGTCCCTTCCTTGACGGAAACACCATATATTTT

j_gene: TRBJ2-3
v_gene: TRBV20-1
d_gene: TRBD2
abundance: many
CDR3aa: CSASTSGESDTQYF
CDR3nt: TGCAGTGCTAGTACTAGCGGGGAATCAGATACGCAGTATTTT

j_gene: TRBJ1-6
v_gene: TRBV7-9
d_gene: -
abundance: many
CDR3aa: CASSPPEYNSPLHF
CDR3nt: TGTGCCAGCAGCCCCCCAGAATATAATTCACCCCTCCACTTT

j_gene: TRBJ2-1
v_gene: TRBV10-2
d_gene: -
abundance: many
CDR3aa: CASSESFYNEQFF
CDR3nt: TGCGCCAGCAGTGAGTCGTTCTACAATGAGCAGTTCTTC

j_gene: TRBJ1-1
v_gene: TRBV11-3
d_gene: -
abundance: many
CDR3aa: CASSLQGENTEAFF
CDR3nt: TGTGCCAGCAGCCTACAGGGTGAGAACACTGAAGCTTTCTTT

j_gene: TRBJ2-7
v_gene: TRBV7-2
d_gene: -
abundance: many
CDR3aa: CASSPAPGGTYEQYF
CDR3nt: TGTGCCAGCAGCCCAGCACCCGGGGGAACCTACGAGCAGTACTTC

j_gene: TRBJ2-2
v_gene: TRBV24-1
d_gene: TRBD2
abundance: few
CDR3aa: CATSPLSRGLAGASVGELFF
CDR3nt: TGTGCCACCAGTCCCCTTTCTCGGGGACTAGCGGGAGCTAGTGTCGGGGAGCTGTTTTTT

j_gene: TRBJ1-2
v_gene: TRBV12-3/TRBV12-4
d_gene: -
abundance: many
CDR3aa: CASSPRLGGYTF
CDR3nt: TGTGCCAGCAGTCCCCGACTGGGTGGCTACACCTTC

j_gene: TRBJ2-7
v_gene: TRBV13
d_gene: TRBD2
abundance: many
CDR3aa: CASSFRTSGGSYEQYF
CDR3nt: TGTGCCAGCAGCTTCCGGACTAGCGGAGGCTCCTACGAGCAGTACTTC